This TCR beta chain comes out of a study of OX40 agonist ivuxolimab in advanced cancers. Across the whole study: It was ivuxolimab, an agonistic anti-OX40 (CD134) antibody, that patients were treated with. Every 2 weeks, patients got intravenous ivuxolimab at one of six dose levels (0.01-10 mg/kg). Dose-escalation patients suffered from hepatocellular carcinoma, melanoma, renal cell or head and neck cancer. General study points: The authors did not determine the antigen specificity of the expanded peripheral T cells.

Repertoires were generated with immunoSEQ multiplex PCR, while TCRdb's copy carries only in-frame clones and drops some. The table lists approximately 120,000 clones, 85% to 95% of them singletons. Concerning this clone: Its antigen is currently unknown.

This TCR was recovered from an adult with an advanced solid tumor such as melanoma, head and neck, liver or kidney cancer. This specimen was CD4+ or CD8+ T cells sorted from blood, taken in a trial of the OX40 agonist ivuxolimab.

The CDR3 coding sequence is TGTGCCAGCAGCCCGGACAGCGGTATTGCTTTCTTT. Translated: CASSPDSGIAFF. The V gene is TRBV6-5, the J gene TRBJ1-1; the D gene is possibly TRBD1 (6 bases). The CDR3 is 12 residues long. V dropped 6 bases and J dropped 11 bases, with 16 bases sitting between them. Germline V gives CDR1 MNHEY, CDR2 SVGAGI.